These T cell receptor beta chains were read from a single sample in a study of cytomegalovirus exposure and HLA in healthy donors. Sequencing was performed with immunoSEQ multiplex PCR; in TCRdb, only in-frame clones are kept and a portion is missing. The sample lists around 100,000 clones; 65% to 80% were seen once. The sample taken for sequencing was PBMCs. The receptors were sampled from a man aged 30 to 39 in good health and CMV-seropositive. CDR3s include the opening cysteine and the closing phenylalanine or tryptophan.

j_gene: TRBJ1-1; v_gene: TRBV5-3; CDR3aa: CARSDGGEGNTEAFF
j_gene: TRBJ1-5; v_gene: TRBV9; CDR3aa: CASSVAKQGAGQPQHF
j_gene: TRBJ2-2; v_gene: TRBV5-1; CDR3aa: CASSTTGNTGELFF
j_gene: TRBJ1-1; v_gene: TRBV6-1; CDR3aa: CASSVHRGTGTEAFF
j_gene: TRBJ2-7; v_gene: TRBV5-4; CDR3aa: CASSTGLASEQYF
j_gene: TRBJ2-3; v_gene: TRBV6-1; CDR3aa: CASRESGTSGVAGDTQYF
j_gene: TRBJ1-1; v_gene: TRBV7-9; CDR3aa: CASSSRGEYTEAFF
j_gene: TRBJ2-1; v_gene: TRBV9; CDR3aa: CASSVAGVRGSYNEQFF
j_gene: TRBJ1-1; v_gene: TRBV4-1; CDR3aa: CASSPSRGSEAFF
j_gene: TRBJ2-5; v_gene: TRBV7-2; CDR3aa: CASGGRVGETQYF
j_gene: TRBJ1-3; v_gene: TRBV6-6; CDR3aa: CASTIDAAPPGNTIYF
j_gene: TRBJ2-5; v_gene: TRBV6-5; CDR3aa: CASSYSGGGGPRTQYF
j_gene: TRBJ1-3; v_gene: TRBV19; CDR3aa: CASSARDRVSTGNTIYF
j_gene: TRBJ1-5; v_gene: TRBV10-2; CDR3aa: CATADRASNQPQHF
j_gene: TRBJ1-5; v_gene: TRBV9; CDR3aa: CASSVDGESNQPQHF